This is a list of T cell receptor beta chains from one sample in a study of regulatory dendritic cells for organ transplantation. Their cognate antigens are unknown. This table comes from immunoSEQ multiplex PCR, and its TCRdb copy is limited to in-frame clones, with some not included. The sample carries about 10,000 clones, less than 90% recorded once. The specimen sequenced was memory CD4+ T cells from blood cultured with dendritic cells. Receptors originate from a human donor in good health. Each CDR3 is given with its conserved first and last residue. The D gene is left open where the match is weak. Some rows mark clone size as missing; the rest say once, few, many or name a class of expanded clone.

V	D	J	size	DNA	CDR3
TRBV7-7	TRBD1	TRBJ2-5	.	TGTGCTAGCAGCTTAGGCGGCAGGGGGGAGACCCAGTACTTC	CASSLGGRGETQYF
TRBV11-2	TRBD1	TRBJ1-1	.	TGTGCCAGCAGCTCGTCGGACAGGGTTAACACTGAAGCTTTCTTT	CASSSSDRVNTEAFF
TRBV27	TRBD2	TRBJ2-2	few	TGTGCCAGCAGTTTTTTACTAGCGGGGGGAAGGGCCGGGGAGCTGTTTTTT	CASSFLLAGGRAGELFF
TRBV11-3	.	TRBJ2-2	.	TGTGCCAGCAGCTTAGATTACGGGGGAGAAACCGGGGAGCTGTTTTTT	CASSLDYGGETGELFF
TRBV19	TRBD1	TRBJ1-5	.	TGTGCCAGTAGTCTCATTGGACAGGGGGCGAATCAGCCCCAGCATTTT	CASSLIGQGANQPQHF
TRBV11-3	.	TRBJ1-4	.	TGTGCCAGCAGCTTAGATCTCCCGGGCTCTAATGAAAAACTGTTTTTT	CASSLDLPGSNEKLFF
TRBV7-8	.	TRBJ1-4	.	TGTGCCAGCAGCTTAGCGGCAGGGAGAGGCGAAAAACTGTTTTTT	CASSLAAGRGEKLFF
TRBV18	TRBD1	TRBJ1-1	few	TGTGCCAGCTCCCTTGGACAGGGCGATGGTCTAACTGAAGCTTTCTTT	CASSLGQGDGLTEAFF
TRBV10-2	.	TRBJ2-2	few	TGCGCCAGCACGGGTGGGGCGGCCGGGGAGCTGTTTTTT	CASTGGAAGELFF
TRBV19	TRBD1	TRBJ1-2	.	TGTGCCAGTAGTAGTGGGACAGGGGGAAACTATGGCTACACCTTC	CASSSGTGGNYGYTF
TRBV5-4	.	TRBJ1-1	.	TGTGCCGGCAGCACGGCGGGGGCAGGGTACACTGAAGCTTTCTTT	CAGSTAGAGYTEAFF
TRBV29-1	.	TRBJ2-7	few	TGCAGCGTTGGACAGGCTTCCTACGAGCAGTACTTC	CSVGQASYEQYF
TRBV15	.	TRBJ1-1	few	TGTGCCACCAGCAGAGACGATGAAGCTTTCTTT	CATSRDDEAFF
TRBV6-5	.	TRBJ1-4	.	TGTGCCAGCAGCCAAGCTAGTGGGGGGAATGAAAAACTGTTTTTT	CASSQASGGNEKLFF
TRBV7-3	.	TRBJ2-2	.	TGTGCCAGCGCACTCAGTAAGAACACCGGGGAGCTGTTTTTT	CASALSKNTGELFF
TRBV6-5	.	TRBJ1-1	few	TGTGCCAGCAGTTACTATCAGCACACTGAAGCTTTCTTT	CASSYYQHTEAFF
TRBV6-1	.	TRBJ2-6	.	TGTGCCAGCAGTGAAAGGAGCCATGGGGCCAACGTCCTGACTTTC	CASSERSHGANVLTF
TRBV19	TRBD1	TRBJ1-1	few	TGTGCCAGTACCACAACCGGGACAGGTTATAGGGACACTGAAGCTTTCTTT	CASTTTGTGYRDTEAFF
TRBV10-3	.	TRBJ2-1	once	TGTGCCATCAGTGCCCCGAAGCCGGGACCCGACAATGAGCAGTTCTTC	CAISAPKPGPDNEQFF
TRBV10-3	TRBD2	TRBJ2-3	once	TGTGCCATCCAGAGCGGGGGGGTAAGCACAGATACGCAGTATTTT	CAIQSGGVSTDTQYF
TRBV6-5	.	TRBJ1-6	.	TGTGCCAGCAGTCCATACCGGGGGGTAATTTCACCCCTCCACTTT	CASSPYRGVISPLHF
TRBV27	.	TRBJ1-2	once	TGTGCCAGCAGTTCGGCGGGCGGCTATGGCTACACCTTC	CASSSAGGYGYTF
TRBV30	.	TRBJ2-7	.	TGTGCCTGGAGTGGGGGAAGTCGTAGCTCCTACGAGCAGTACTTC	CAWSGGSRSSYEQYF
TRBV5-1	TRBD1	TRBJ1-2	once	TGCGCCAGCAGCTTGCCGGGACAGACCGTTCAGGGCTACACCTTC	CASSLPGQTVQGYTF
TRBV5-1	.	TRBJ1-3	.	TGCGCCTCCCGGGGAGATGGAAACACCATATATTTT	CASRGDGNTIYF
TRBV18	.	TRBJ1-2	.	TGTGCCAGCTCGCTACTTGAAGGGGCTAACTATGGCTACACCTTC	CASSLLEGANYGYTF
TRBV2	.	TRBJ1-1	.	TGTGCCAGCAAACCAAGGGATGGCAGACTGAACACTGAAGCTTTCTTT	CASKPRDGRLNTEAFF
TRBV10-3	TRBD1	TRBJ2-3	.	TGTGCCACTCGACAGGGGCTCACAGATACGCAGTATTTT	CATRQGLTDTQYF
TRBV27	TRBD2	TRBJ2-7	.	TGTGCCAGCAGTCGACAGTCTAGCGGGGGGCTCTACGAGCAGTACTTC	CASSRQSSGGLYEQYF
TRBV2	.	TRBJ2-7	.	TGTGCCAGCAGCATCGAAGCGGGTGGGGGCTACGAGCAGTACTTC	CASSIEAGGGYEQYF
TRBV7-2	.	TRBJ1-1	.	TGTGCCAGCAGACAGATGTCCGGGGGGAGCACTGAAGCTTTCTTT	CASRQMSGGSTEAFF
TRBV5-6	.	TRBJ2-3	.	TGTGCCAGCAGCTTGGCTCAGGGCACAGATACGCAGTATTTT	CASSLAQGTDTQYF
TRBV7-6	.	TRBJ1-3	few	TGTGCCAGCAGCTCCTCGGGGGGGGCTGGAAACACCATATATTTT	CASSSSGGAGNTIYF
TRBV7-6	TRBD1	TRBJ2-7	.	TGTGCCAGCAGCTTAGACGACAGGGGGCACGAGCAGTACTTC	CASSLDDRGHEQYF
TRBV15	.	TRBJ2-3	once	TGTGCCACCAGCAGCATGGGGGGCACTGCCGGGGGTCATTGGCAGTATTTT	CATSSMGGTAGGHWQYF
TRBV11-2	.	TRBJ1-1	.	TGTGCCAGCAGCTTAGAAGGGATGAACACTGAAGCTTTCTTT	CASSLEGMNTEAFF
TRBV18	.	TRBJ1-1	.	TGTGCCAGCTCACCGCCCACAGGGACCCACACTGAAGCTTTCTTT	CASSPPTGTHTEAFF
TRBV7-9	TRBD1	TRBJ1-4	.	TGTGCCAGCAGCCGACAGACAGGGCCGGGAGAAAAACTGTTTTTT	CASSRQTGPGEKLFF
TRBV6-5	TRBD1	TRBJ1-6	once	TGTGCCAGCAGACCGGGACAGGCTTTTTCACCCCTCCACTTT	CASRPGQAFSPLHF